The entry that follows covers one T cell receptor beta chain sequence. The data were obtained in a study of blood T cell repertoires in COVID-19. Turning to the study itself: Specimens from acute and convalescent COVID-19 originated in the United States, Italy and Spain. From T cells, B-cell-depleted T cells, or PBMCs came the material, which was cDNA or gDNA.

The CDR3 has 15 residues. V dropped 0 bases and J dropped 5; count of bases not matched to a gene: 3. CDR1 is SGHTA, CDR2 FQGNSA, per germline. Here immunoSEQ multiplex PCR was the method, and the copy in TCRdb shows in-frame clones only, minus some. The data show hundreds of thousands of clones, 83% seen once. Specimen: peripheral blood. The chain recombines TRBV7-2 with TRBJ1-5; 8 positions match TRBD1. The TCR was taken from a woman in her 30s with COVID-19, enrolled during active disease. In nucleotides, the CDR3 is TGTGCCAGCAGCTTAGCAACAGGGGGGGATCAGCCCCAGCATTTT. It encodes CASSLATGGDQPQHF.